This T cell receptor beta chain was captured by sequencing in a study of sequential checkpoint blockade in melanoma. Produced via immunoSEQ multiplex PCR; TCRdb's table is partial and in-frame only. The sample consists of fewer than 50,000 clones, around nine tenths of them appearing once. Trimming left V 2 bases short and J 6 bases short, with 10 bases between. CDR1 and CDR2 from the germline V gene are MNHNY and SVGAGI (reference sequence). The CDR3 covers 13 residues. In its sample, this clone was seen a few times. The sample's treatment: randomized to nivolumab then ipilimumab (arm A) or the reverse (arm B). No patient had prior DNA-damaging chemotherapy. Live CD3+CD8+ CD19− CD56− cells were sorted from PBMCs.

Source: CD8+ T cells sorted from blood (inferred from file names), taken from a patient given nivolumab and ipilimumab in sequence. The source of this sequence is a human donor with melanoma. This sequence joins TRBV6-6 and TRBJ1-2, with D possibly TRBD1 on 6 matching bases. The CDR3 loop is CASSYGGADGYTF. In DNA, the CDR3 is TGTGCCAGCAGTTACGGGGGCGCGGATGGCTACACCTTC.